This TCR beta chain appears in the sequencing data of a study of T cell responses to AZD1222 COVID-19 vaccine. At the level of the study: Pooling of second doses given at about 4 or about 12 weeks was done. Whole-study results and caveats: Elevations in Spike-specific TCR breadth and depth followed administration of two AZD1222 doses.

Details on this clone: Its target is unknown.

Sequenced by immunoSEQ multiplex PCR; TCRdb stores in-frame clones only, minus some. This sample has about 110,000 clones, with around 84% found just once. J lost 6 bases, V lost 7 bases, and 4 bases had no gene match. CDR3 size: 13 residues. Sequencing used peripheral blood, obtained on day 0 of AZD1222 vaccination. The V and J genes are TRBV12-3 or TRBV12-4 and TRBJ1-1, with 11 positions matching TRBD1. This TCR came from an adult in good health. The CDR3 here is CASNTGQGAEAFF. The CDR3, as DNA: TGTGCCAGCAACACGGGACAGGGGGCTGAAGCTTTCTTT.